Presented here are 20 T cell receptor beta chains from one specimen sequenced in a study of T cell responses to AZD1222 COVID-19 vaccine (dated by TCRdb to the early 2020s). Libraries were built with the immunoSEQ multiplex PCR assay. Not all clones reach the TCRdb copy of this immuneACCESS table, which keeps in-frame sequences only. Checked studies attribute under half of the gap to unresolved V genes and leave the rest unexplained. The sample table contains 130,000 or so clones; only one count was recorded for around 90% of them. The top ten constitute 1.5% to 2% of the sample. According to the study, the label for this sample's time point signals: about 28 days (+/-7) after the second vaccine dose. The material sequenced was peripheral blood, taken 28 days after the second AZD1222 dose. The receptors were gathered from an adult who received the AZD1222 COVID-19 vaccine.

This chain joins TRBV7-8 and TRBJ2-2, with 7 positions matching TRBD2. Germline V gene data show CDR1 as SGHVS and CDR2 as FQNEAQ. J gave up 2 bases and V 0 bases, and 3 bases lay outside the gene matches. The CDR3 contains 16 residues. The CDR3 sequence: CASSLALAANTGELFF. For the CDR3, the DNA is TGTGCCAGCAGCTTAGCGCTAGCGGCCAACACCGGGGAGCTGTTTTTT.

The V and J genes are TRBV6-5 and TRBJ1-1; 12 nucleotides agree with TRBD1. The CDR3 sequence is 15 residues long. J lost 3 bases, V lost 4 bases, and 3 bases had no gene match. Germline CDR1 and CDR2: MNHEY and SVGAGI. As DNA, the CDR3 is TGTGCCAGCAGTTCGGGACAGGGGGCGTACACTGAAGCTTTCTTT. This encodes CASSSGQGAYTEAFF.

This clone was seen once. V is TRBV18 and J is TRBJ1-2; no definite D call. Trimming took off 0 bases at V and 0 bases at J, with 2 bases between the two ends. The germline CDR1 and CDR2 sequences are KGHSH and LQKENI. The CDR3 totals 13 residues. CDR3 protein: CASSPPANYGYTF. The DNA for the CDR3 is TGTGCCAGCTCACCACCGGCTAACTATGGCTACACCTTC.

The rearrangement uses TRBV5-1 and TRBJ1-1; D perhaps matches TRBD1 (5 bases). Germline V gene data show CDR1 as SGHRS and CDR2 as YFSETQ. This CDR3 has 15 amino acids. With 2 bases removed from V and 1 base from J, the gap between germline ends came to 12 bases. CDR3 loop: CASSLRDSENTEAFF. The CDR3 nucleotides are TGCGCCAGCAGCTTAAGGGACTCCGAGAACACTGAAGCTTTCTTT.

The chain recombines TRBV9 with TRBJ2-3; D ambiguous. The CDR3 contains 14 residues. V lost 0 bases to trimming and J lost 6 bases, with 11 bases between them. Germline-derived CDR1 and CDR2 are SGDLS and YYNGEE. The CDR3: CASSVAHLGDTQYF. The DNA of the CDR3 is TGTGCCAGCAGCGTAGCTCATCTGGGGGATACGCAGTATTTT.

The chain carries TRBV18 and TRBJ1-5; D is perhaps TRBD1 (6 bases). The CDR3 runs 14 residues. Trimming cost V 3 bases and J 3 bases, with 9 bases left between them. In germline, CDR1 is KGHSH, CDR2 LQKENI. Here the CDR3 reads CASSPGGINQPQHF. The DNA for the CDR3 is TGTGCCAGCTCACCGGGGGGCATCAATCAGCCCCAGCATTTT.

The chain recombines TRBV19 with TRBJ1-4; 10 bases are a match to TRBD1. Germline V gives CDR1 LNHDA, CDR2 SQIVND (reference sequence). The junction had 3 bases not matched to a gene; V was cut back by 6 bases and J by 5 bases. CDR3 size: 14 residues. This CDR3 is CASSRDRGNEKLFF. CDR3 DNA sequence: TGTGCCAGTAGCCGGGACAGGGGAAATGAAAAACTGTTTTTT.

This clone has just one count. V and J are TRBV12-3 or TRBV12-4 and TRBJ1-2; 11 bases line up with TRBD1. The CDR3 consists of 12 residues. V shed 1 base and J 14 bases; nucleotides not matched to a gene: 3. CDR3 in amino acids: CASSLVGTGGTF. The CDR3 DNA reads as TGTGCCAGCAGTTTAGTTGGGACAGGGGGTACCTTC.

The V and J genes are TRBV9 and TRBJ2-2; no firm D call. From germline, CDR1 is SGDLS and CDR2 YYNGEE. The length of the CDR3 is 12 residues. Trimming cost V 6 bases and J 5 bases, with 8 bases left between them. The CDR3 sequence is CASTERTGELFF. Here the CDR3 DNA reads TGTGCCAGCACAGAGAGAACCGGGGAGCTGTTTTTT.

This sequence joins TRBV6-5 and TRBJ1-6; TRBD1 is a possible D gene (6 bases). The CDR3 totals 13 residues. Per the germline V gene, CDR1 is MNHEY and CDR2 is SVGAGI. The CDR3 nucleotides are TGTGCGGGGGCGGAGGAACCCAATTCACCCCTCCACTTT. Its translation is CAGAEEPNSPLHF.

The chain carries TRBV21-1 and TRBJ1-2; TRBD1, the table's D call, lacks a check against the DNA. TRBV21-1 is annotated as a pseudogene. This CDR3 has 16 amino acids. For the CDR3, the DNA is TGTGCCAGCAGCAAACGGCCGGGACAGGGTAACTATGGCTACACCTTC. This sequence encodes CASSKRPGQGNYGYTF.

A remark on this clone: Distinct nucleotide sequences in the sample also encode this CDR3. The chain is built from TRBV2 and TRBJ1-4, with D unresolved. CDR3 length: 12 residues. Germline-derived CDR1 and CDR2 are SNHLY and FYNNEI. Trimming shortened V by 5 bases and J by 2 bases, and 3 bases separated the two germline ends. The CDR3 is CASSPTNEKLFF. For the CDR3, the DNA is TGTGCCAGCAGTCCGACTAATGAAAAACTGTTTTTT.

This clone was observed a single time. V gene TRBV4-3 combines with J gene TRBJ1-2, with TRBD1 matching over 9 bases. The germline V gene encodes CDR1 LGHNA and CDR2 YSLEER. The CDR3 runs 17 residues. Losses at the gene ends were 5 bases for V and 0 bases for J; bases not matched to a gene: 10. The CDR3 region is CASSAHFTGGANYGYTF. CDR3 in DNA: TGCGCCAGCAGCGCACACTTCACAGGGGGCGCTAACTATGGCTACACCTTC.

The CDR3 DNA follows: TGTGCCACCAGTGATAGGCAGGGGCATGAAAAACTGTTTTTT. This gives the protein CATSDRQGHEKLFF. The gene calls are TRBV24-1 and TRBJ1-4; D may be TRBD1 (6 bases). V lost 3 bases and J 6 bases, leaving 10 bases between the germline ends. Germline CDR1 reads KGHDR; CDR2 reads SFDVKD. The CDR3 extends over 14 amino acids.

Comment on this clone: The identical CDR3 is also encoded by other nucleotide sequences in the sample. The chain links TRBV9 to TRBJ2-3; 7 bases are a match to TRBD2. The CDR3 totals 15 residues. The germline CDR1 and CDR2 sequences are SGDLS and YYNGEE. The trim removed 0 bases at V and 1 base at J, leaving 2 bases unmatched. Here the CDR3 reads CASSVAGGRTDTQYF. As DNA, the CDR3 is TGTGCCAGCAGCGTAGCGGGGGGACGCACAGATACGCAGTATTTT.

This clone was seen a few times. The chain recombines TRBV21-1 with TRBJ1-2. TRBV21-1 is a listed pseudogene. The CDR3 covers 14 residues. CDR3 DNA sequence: TGTGCCGGCAGCGGACGCCTTTGTTTGGATGGCTACACCTTC. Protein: CAGSGRLCLDGYTF.

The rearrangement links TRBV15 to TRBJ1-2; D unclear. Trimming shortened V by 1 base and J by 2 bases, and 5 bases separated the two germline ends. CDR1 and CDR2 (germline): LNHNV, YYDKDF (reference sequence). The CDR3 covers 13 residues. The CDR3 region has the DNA TGTGCCACCAGCAGAGGGGAAAACTATGGCTACACCTTC. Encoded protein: CATSRGENYGYTF.

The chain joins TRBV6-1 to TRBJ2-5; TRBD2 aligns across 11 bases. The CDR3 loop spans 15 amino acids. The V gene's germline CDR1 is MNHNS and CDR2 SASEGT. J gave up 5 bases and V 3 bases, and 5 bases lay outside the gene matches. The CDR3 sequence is CASSDLAGGLETQYF. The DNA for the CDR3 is TGTGCCAGCAGTGATTTAGCGGGGGGGCTGGAGACCCAGTACTTC.

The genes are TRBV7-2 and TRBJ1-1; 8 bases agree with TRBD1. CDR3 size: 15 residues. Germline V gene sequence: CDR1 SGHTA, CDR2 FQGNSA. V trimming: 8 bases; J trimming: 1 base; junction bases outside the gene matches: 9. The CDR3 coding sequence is TGTGCCAGCTCCCTGCAGGGGGCCTGGAACACTGAAGCTTTCTTT. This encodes CASSLQGAWNTEAFF.

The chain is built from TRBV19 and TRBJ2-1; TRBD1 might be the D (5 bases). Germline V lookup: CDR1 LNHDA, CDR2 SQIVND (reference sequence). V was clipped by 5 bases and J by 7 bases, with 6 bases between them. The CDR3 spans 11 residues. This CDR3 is CASSYRNEQFF. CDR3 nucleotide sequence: TGTGCCAGTAGTTACAGGAATGAGCAGTTCTTC.